Each of the 26 T cell receptor beta chains below was sequenced from the same sample in a study of shared clonotypes between healthy human individuals. This table comes from immunoSEQ multiplex PCR, and its TCRdb copy is limited to in-frame clones, with some not included. The sample lists about 610,000 clones, roughly 97% seen once, with 0.045% to 0.07% in the top ten. The sequenced sample consisted of naive CD4+ T cells sorted from blood. Subset given: CD45RA+ positively selected. Source of these receptors: a woman aged 30 to 39 in good health.

The V call is TRBV5-1, the J call TRBJ2-7, with no clear D. This CDR3 spans 11 amino acids. Germline CDR1 SGHRS, CDR2 YFSETQ. V dropped 1 base and J dropped 4 bases, with 3 bases sitting between them. The CDR3 here is CASSLTYEQYF. CDR3 sequence (DNA): TGCGCCAGCAGCTTGACGTACGAGCAGTACTTC.

This clone appeared once. This rearrangement joins TRBV28 to TRBJ2-5; D is undetermined. Germline CDR1 and CDR2: MDHEN and SYDVKM. CDR3 length equals 14 residues. V gave up 6 bases and J gave up 7 bases, with 18 bases separating them. DNA of the CDR3: TGTGCCAGCAGAACAAAGGCCCGGTCCAGGACCCAGTACTTC. It yields the protein CASRTKARSRTQYF.

This sequence joins TRBV9 and TRBJ2-1; TRBD2 matches 15 bases. Trimming at V came to 2 bases and at J to 1 base, leaving 4 bases not matched to a gene. Germline loops: CDR1 SGDLS, CDR2 YYNGEE. This CDR3 has 18 residues. CDR3 loop: CASSVGLAGGPSYNEQFF. CDR3 DNA: TGTGCCAGCAGCGTCGGACTAGCGGGAGGGCCATCCTACAATGAGCAGTTCTTC.

The V gene is TRBV28, the J gene TRBJ2-1; 9 bases are shared with TRBD1. Germline-derived CDR1 and CDR2 are MDHEN and SYDVKM. With 5 bases clipped from V and 8 bases from J, the junction kept 10 bases outside the gene matches. This CDR3 has 15 residues. The CDR3 bases are TGTGCCAGCAGTGGAACCGGGACAGGGCTCTATGAGCAGTTCTTC. Translated: CASSGTGTGLYEQFF.

This chain links TRBV6-5 with TRBJ1-6; the D is unclear. The V end lost 3 bases, the J end lost 5 bases, and 8 bases lay between the germline ends. The CDR3 contains 14 residues. Germline CDR1 and CDR2: MNHEY and SVGAGI. This CDR3 reads CASSYGSNNSPLHF. CDR3 coding DNA: TGTGCCAGCAGTTATGGGTCAAATAATTCACCCCTCCACTTT.

The chain employs TRBV5-1 and TRBJ1-2; the D is unclear. The germline V gene encodes CDR1 SGHRS and CDR2 YFSETQ. V lost 3 bases and J lost 1, with 4 bases in between. This CDR3 spans 12 amino acids. The CDR3 here is CASSSGNYGYTF. In DNA form, the CDR3 reads TGCGCCAGCAGCTCCGGTAACTATGGCTACACCTTC.

The V gene is TRBV4-1, the J gene TRBJ1-2; 8 bases fit TRBD1. The length of the CDR3 is 16 residues. Per the germline V gene, CDR1 is MGHRA and CDR2 is YSYEKL. After removal of 2 bases from V and 2 bases from J, the junction contained 7 bases not matched to a gene. CDR3 DNA: TGCGCCAGCAGCCAACCTCGGACAGGGCACAACTATGGCTACACCTTC. It specifies CASSQPRTGHNYGYTF.

The chain links TRBV29-1 to TRBJ2-3; D is possibly TRBD2 (5 bases). In germline, CDR1 is SQVTM, CDR2 ANQGSEA. V was pared by 3 bases and J by 1 base, with 14 bases between. The CDR3 runs to 15 residues. The CDR3 loop is CSVDLAGIGTDTQYF. The CDR3 DNA sequence: TGCAGCGTTGATCTCGCGGGTATCGGCACAGATACGCAGTATTTT.

The chain links TRBV5-4 to TRBJ2-2; TRBD1 or TRBD2 may be the D gene (5 bases each). Trimming shortened V by 0 bases and J by 0 bases, and 12 bases separated the two germline ends. The germline CDR1 and CDR2 sequences are SGHNT and YYREEE (reference sequence). This CDR3 is 17 amino acids long. CDR3 DNA sequence: TGTGCCAGCAGCTTGGGGGGCCCAGCGGCGAACACCGGGGAGCTGTTTTTT. Residues: CASSLGGPAANTGELFF.

The CDR3 nucleotides read TGCGCCAGCAGCCAGCAGTCACGGCTGGTTGAAAAACTGTTTTTT. Amino acid sequence: CASSQQSRLVEKLFF. The chain links TRBV4-1 to TRBJ1-4; D gene unclear. Germline-derived CDR1 and CDR2 are MGHRA and YSYEKL. V was clipped by 3 bases and J by 7 bases, with 15 bases between them. This CDR3 spans 15 amino acids.

The chain uses TRBV5-5 and TRBJ1-1, with D unresolved. The CDR3 is 14 residues long. V shed 3 bases and J shed 11 bases, with 20 bases lying between them. In germline, CDR1 is SGHKS, CDR2 YYEKEE (reference sequence). The CDR3 bases are TGTGCCAGCAGCTGGTCGAGCCTATCCTCCGCGGCTTTCTTT. This sequence encodes CASSWSSLSSAAFF.

This sequence joins TRBV28 and TRBJ2-1, with D uncertain. The germline CDR1 and CDR2 sequences are MDHEN and SYDVKM. V dropped 5 bases and J dropped 11 bases, with 10 bases sitting between them. CDR3 length: 11 residues. The CDR3 region has the DNA TGTGCCAGCAGTCTGGGCAGAAAGCAGTTCTTC. Its protein is CASSLGRKQFF.

The chain recombines TRBV5-1 with TRBJ2-2; D gene unclear. V shed 1 base and J shed 5 bases, with 15 bases lying between them. This CDR3 is 16 amino acids long. Germline assignment: CDR1 SGHRS and CDR2 YFSETQ. Written as DNA, the CDR3 is TGCGCCAGCAGCTTGATGACACCCTCGACGACCGGGGAGCTGTTTTTT. Its protein is CASSLMTPSTTGELFF.

The chain recombines TRBV6-1 with TRBJ1-4; no clear D gene. This CDR3 spans 13 amino acids. Germline CDR1 reads MNHNS; CDR2 reads SASEGT. Between the trimmed V and J ends, which lost 3 bases and 7 bases, there was a span of 9 bases. DNA for the CDR3: TGTGCCAGCAGTGAGTTCTCTTCTGAAAAACTGTTTTTT. It yields the protein CASSEFSSEKLFF.

The rearrangement uses TRBV18 and TRBJ1-5; 11 nucleotides agree with TRBD1. The CDR3 sequence is 15 residues long. The V and J ends lost 5 bases and 6 bases, in that order; junction bases with no gene match: 6. Germline V gene sequence: CDR1 KGHSH, CDR2 LQKENI. The CDR3 nucleotides read TGTGCCAGCTCATCTGGACAGGGGGCAGGTCAGCCCCAGCATTTT. Protein sequence: CASSSGQGAGQPQHF.

The chain has TRBV10-2 and TRBJ2-7, with 10 bases that match TRBD1. V was pared by 8 bases and J by 5 bases, with 12 bases of the junction left unmatched. The CDR3 extends over 15 amino acids. Germline lookup yields CDR1 WSHSY and CDR2 SAAADI. CDR3 loop: CASRPRDRGFHEQYF. The CDR3 DNA follows: TGCGCCAGCCGCCCCAGGGACAGGGGATTCCACGAGCAGTACTTC.

This rearrangement joins TRBV5-4 to TRBJ2-1; TRBD2 agrees at 9 bases. CDR3 length: 15 residues. Per germline, CDR1 SGHNT and CDR2 YYREEE (reference sequence). J was trimmed by 4 bases and V by 1 base; bases with no gene match: 3. CDR3 in DNA: TGTGCCAGCAGCTTGACTGCGGGAGGGTACAATGAGCAGTTCTTC. It translates to CASSLTAGGYNEQFF.

This clone showed up just once. The chain links TRBV7-9 to TRBJ2-1; D is unclear. The germline V gene encodes CDR1 SEHNR and CDR2 FQNEAQ (reference sequence). This CDR3 spans 14 amino acids. The V end lost 3 bases, the J end lost 2 bases, and 8 bases lay between the germline ends. CDR3 nucleotide sequence: TGTGCCAGCAGCTTGGCAGAACCCTACAATGAGCAGTTCTTC. Amino acid sequence: CASSLAEPYNEQFF.

The chain is built from TRBV7-2 and TRBJ2-2; D tentatively reads TRBD1 or TRBD2 (7 bases each). Germline V lookup: CDR1 SGHTA, CDR2 FQGNSA. This CDR3 is built from 15 residues. Between the trimmed V and J ends, which lost 5 bases and 5 bases, there was a span of 15 bases. CDR3 sequence reads: CASSPQGGQTGELFF. Here the CDR3 DNA reads TGTGCCAGCAGCCCTCAGGGGGGGCAAACCGGGGAGCTGTTTTTT. Combining the CDR3 with reference TRBV7-2 and TRBJ2-2 gives the whole variable domain GAGVSQSPSNKVTEKGKDVELRCDPISGHTALYWYRQSLGQGLEFLIYFQGNSAPDKSGLPSDRFSAERTGGSVSTLTIQRTQQEDSAVYLCASSPQGGQTGELFFGEGSRLTVL.

This rearrangement joins TRBV28 to TRBJ2-1; 8 bases line up with TRBD2. J gave up 3 bases and V 5 bases, and 9 bases lay outside the gene matches. This CDR3 has 16 amino acids. From germline, CDR1 is MDHEN and CDR2 SYDVKM. The DNA of the CDR3 is TGTGCCAGCAGTGCCCCCGTAGCGGGACACTACAATGAGCAGTTCTTC. Translation: CASSAPVAGHYNEQFF.

The chain has TRBV6-1 and TRBJ2-1; a possible D gene is TRBD2 (5 bases). CDR1 is MNHNS and CDR2 is SASEGT in the germline V gene. With 10 bases removed from V and 7 bases from J, the gap between germline ends came to 17 bases. The CDR3 is 13 amino acids. The CDR3 sequence is CAIRLLSGNEQFF. CDR3 DNA sequence: TGTGCCATCAGGTTGCTGTCGGGGAATGAGCAGTTCTTC.

The rearrangement uses TRBV6-5 and TRBJ2-7; weak D call: TRBD2 (7 bases). Per the germline V gene, CDR1 is MNHEY and CDR2 is SVGAGI. Trimming took off 2 bases at V and 3 bases at J, with 14 bases between the two ends. CDR3 length equals 15 residues. The CDR3 protein is CASSYGGAGGYEQYF. The CDR3 DNA sequence: TGTGCCAGCAGTTACGGGGGGGCCGGGGGCTACGAGCAGTACTTC.

This chain uses TRBV6-4 with TRBJ1-5; possibly TRBD1 for D (5 bases). Germline CDR1 and CDR2: MRHNA and SNTAGT. The V end was cut by 0 bases, the J end by 10 bases, with 22 bases between. The CDR3 is 17 residues long. The CDR3: CASSDSRDGAARGPQHF. CDR3 nucleotides: TGTGCCAGCAGTGACTCGAGGGACGGGGCGGCAAGGGGACCCCAGCATTTT.

This chain uses TRBV30 with TRBJ2-1, with D possibly being TRBD1 (5 bases). Germline V lookup: CDR1 GTSNPN, CDR2 SVGIG (reference sequence). Deletions cut 4 bases from V and 0 bases from J, with 22 bases between. The CDR3 consists of 18 residues. The CDR3 bases are TGTGCCTGGACCGGAACCATTAAACAGGTGATCTCCTACAATGAGCAGTTCTTC. As protein: CAWTGTIKQVISYNEQFF.

Comment on this clone: Relative to the germline gene, one junction end is altered; a read error may explain this. The rearrangement joins TRBV6-1 to TRBJ2-1; TRBD2 agrees at 7 bases. Germline assignment: CDR1 MNHNS and CDR2 SASEGT. This CDR3 spans 11 amino acids. The DNA of the CDR3 is TGTGCCAGCAGTATCCGAGGACTAGAGATCTTC. The encoded protein is CASSIRGLEIF.

The CDR3 sequence is CASSLTGTGDSPLHF. Written as DNA, the CDR3 is TGCGCCAGCAGCTTAACCGGGACAGGGGATTCACCCCTCCACTTT. The genes are TRBV5-1 and TRBJ1-6; 10 positions agree with TRBD1. The CDR3 loop spans 15 amino acids. With 2 bases clipped from V and 8 bases from J, the junction kept 4 bases outside the gene matches. Germline CDR1 reads SGHRS; CDR2 reads YFSETQ.